These T cell receptor beta chains were read from a single sample in a study of lung T cells in sarcoidosis with Löfgren's syndrome. TCRdb passed the reads through MiXCR, listing each CDR3 protein once. Of more than 8,500 distinct CDR3 sequences in the sample, 20% to 25% were seen once. The sample taken for sequencing was CD4+ T cells from bronchoalveolar lavage fluid. These receptors were collected from a human donor with sarcoidosis (Löfgren's syndrome or another form), or a control subject (not recorded which). Each CDR3 is given with its conserved first and last residue. Fields, in order: V gene, J gene, clone size, D gene, CDR3 protein, CDR3 DNA. A D gene is named only where the DNA matches it firmly. A row's size may be missing; if present it is once, few, many or a size class.

>TRBV5-4|TRBJ2-7|many|-
CASSSEGIYEQYF
TGTGCCAGCAGCTCCGAGGGGATATACGAGCAGTACTTC
>TRBV2|TRBJ1-2|many|-
CASSGGDGWRYGYTF
TGTGCCAGCAGTGGAGGGGACGGTTGGCGGTATGGCTACACCTTC
>TRBV6-1|TRBJ1-2|large|-
CASNPSANYGYTF
TGTGCCAGCAACCCGTCGGCGAACTATGGCTACACCTTC
>TRBV20-1|TRBJ2-7|many|-
CSAEGQGPHEQYF
TGCAGTGCCGAGGGGCAGGGCCCCCACGAGCAGTACTTC
>TRBV20-1|TRBJ1-6|medium-sized|TRBD1
CSATGTGAPSYNSPLHF
TGCAGTGCGACCGGGACAGGGGCCCCCTCCTATAATTCACCCCTCCACTTT
>TRBV30|TRBJ1-6|-|-
CAWSGTRNNSPLHF
TGTGCCTGGAGTGGGACGAGGAATAATTCACCCCTCCACTTT
>TRBV7-3|TRBJ1-5|many|-
CASSLDTNQPQHF
TGTGCCAGCAGCTTGGATACCAATCAGCCCCAGCATTTT
>TRBV12-3/TRBV12-4|TRBJ2-5|many|-
CASTPTGSETQYF
TGTGCCAGCACCCCGACAGGATCGGAGACCCAGTACTTC
>TRBV28|TRBJ2-1|many|-
CASSEGDSDEQFF
TGTGCCAGCAGTGAGGGTGACAGCGATGAGCAGTTCTTC
>TRBV29-1|TRBJ1-1|-|-
CSVEPRGTAGTEAFF
TGCAGCGTTGAACCCCGCGGTACTGCGGGGACTGAAGCTTTCTTT
>TRBV9|TRBJ2-3|-|-
CASSVGYTDTQYF
TGTGCCAGCAGCGTAGGTTACACAGATACGCAGTATTTT
>TRBV24-1|TRBJ2-3|medium-sized|TRBD1
CATSDPGTGGSSTDTQYF
TGTGCCACCAGTGACCCCGGGACAGGGGGCTCTAGCACAGATACGCAGTATTTT
>TRBV7-6|TRBJ1-1|many|-
CASSLQENTEAFF
TGTGCCAGCAGCTTACAGGAGAACACTGAAGCTTTCTTT
>TRBV28|TRBJ1-6|medium-sized|-
CASHRVNSPLHF
TGTGCCTCCCACAGGGTGAATTCACCCCTCCACTTT
>TRBV9|TRBJ2-5|few|-
CASSVWGIQETQYF
TGTGCCAGCAGCGTCTGGGGGATCCAAGAGACCCAGTACTTC
>TRBV18|TRBJ1-4|-|-
CASSQDQSTNEKLFF
TGTGCCAGCTCACAGGATCAGTCAACTAATGAAAAACTGTTTTTT
>TRBV20-1|TRBJ1-6|many|-
CSASPRPAPSPLHF
TGCAGTGCTAGCCCCCGCCCGGCCCCTTCACCCCTCCACTTT
>TRBV6-1|TRBJ1-5|few|-
CASSEMGAGWGIGNQPQHF
TGTGCCAGCAGTGAAATGGGGGCCGGGTGGGGTATTGGCAATCAGCCCCAGCATTTT
>TRBV20-1|TRBJ2-1|-|TRBD1
CSTRTGAYNEQFF
TGCAGTACAAGGACAGGGGCCTACAATGAGCAGTTCTTC
>TRBV5-4|TRBJ2-5|few|TRBD2
CASSLPIMTSGGMYQETQYF
TGTGCCAGCAGCTTGCCTATTATGACTAGCGGGGGGATGTACCAAGAGACCCAGTACTTC
>TRBV19|TRBJ2-5|many|TRBD2
CASTTRLAVQETQYF
TGTGCCAGTACGACCCGACTAGCGGTCCAAGAGACCCAGTACTTC
>TRBV6-1|TRBJ1-3|many|-
CASSLTAGNTIYF
TGTGCCAGCAGTCTGACCGCGGGAAACACCATATATTTT
>TRBV6-2/TRBV6-3|TRBJ1-1|medium-sized|-
CASSYAVNTEAFF
TGTGCCAGCAGTTACGCGGTGAACACTGAAGCTTTCTTT
>TRBV11-3|TRBJ2-4|many|TRBD2
CASSLSSGGPLAKNIQYF
TGTGCCAGCAGCCTTTCTAGCGGGGGGCCTCTAGCCAAAAACATTCAGTACTTC
>TRBV30|TRBJ2-7|few|TRBD1
CAWSKKGQGAEQYF
TGTGCCTGGAGTAAAAAAGGACAGGGCGCCGAGCAGTACTTC
>TRBV11-2|TRBJ1-2|-|-
CASSSETSYGYTF
TGTGCCAGCAGTTCCGAGACAAGCTATGGCTACACCTTC
>TRBV4-1|TRBJ2-5|many|TRBD2
CASSQKFRAGYQETQYF
TGCGCCAGCAGCCAAAAGTTCCGAGCGGGGTACCAAGAGACCCAGTACTTC
>TRBV14|TRBJ2-7|medium-sized|-
CASSDARLRVREQYF
TGTGCCAGCAGCGACGCGAGACTCAGGGTACGAGAGCAGTACTTC
>TRBV20-1|TRBJ2-3|many|-
CSAPRIGRRSDTQYF
TGCAGTGCCCCCCGAATAGGTCGCAGGTCAGATACGCAGTATTTT
>TRBV7-6|TRBJ2-3|many|-
CASSLGLAVRDTQYF
TGTGCCAGCAGCTTAGGCCTAGCAGTCAGGGATACGCAGTATTTT
>TRBV7-2|TRBJ2-6|-|-
CASRYGANVLTF
TGTGCCAGCAGATATGGGGCCAACGTCCTGACTTTC
>TRBV4-2|TRBJ1-1|medium-sized|TRBD1
CASSLQGAWNTEAFF
TGTGCCAGCAGCCTCCAGGGGGCGTGGAACACTGAAGCTTTCTTT
>TRBV6-1|TRBJ1-5|medium-sized|-
CASSYRDGQPQHF
TGTGCCAGCTCATACAGGGACGGTCAGCCCCAGCATTTT
>TRBV6-1|TRBJ2-3|many|-
CASSYFADTQYF
TGTGCCAGCAGTTATTTTGCAGATACGCAGTATTTT